The subject of this entry is one TCR beta chain. This sample stems from a study of shared clonotypes between healthy human individuals. Only in-frame clones appear in the TCRdb table, and some are missing; sequencing was by immunoSEQ multiplex PCR. The sample records about 2 million clones, over 85% being singletons. Only CD45RO-negative cells positively selected for CCR7 counted as naive CD8 cells, so terminally differentiated effector memory CD45RA+ cells were excluded. With 4 bases removed from V and 3 bases from J, the gap between germline ends came to 12 bases. Per the germline V gene, CDR1 is SGDLS and CDR2 is YYNGEE. The CDR3 spans 14 residues.

This chain links TRBV9 with TRBJ2-3; D is tentatively TRBD1 or TRBD2 (5 bases each). The sequence came from a man aged 18 to 35 in good health. Sequenced: naive CD8+ T cells sorted from blood. The CDR3 spells CASSPGTATDTQYF. The DNA of the CDR3 is TGTGCCAGCAGCCCAGGGACGGCTACAGATACGCAGTATTTT.